Listed below are T cell receptor beta chains from one sample, sequenced in a study of blood T cell repertoires in COVID-19. Method: immunoSEQ multiplex PCR; TCRdb's copy keeps in-frame clones and lacks some. The sample lists fewer than 150,000 clones, approximately 90% seen once, with roughly 30% in the top ten. Input material: peripheral blood. Source of these receptors: a human donor in a cohort sampled during active COVID-19. Both conserved end residues are part of each CDR3. A D gene is named only where the DNA matches it firmly. Not all rows give a size; the values are once, few, many and, for expanded clones, a class.

d_gene,abundance,v_gene,j_gene,CDR3aa,CDR3nt
.,.,TRBV3-1/TRBV3-2,TRBJ2-5,CASSQAGSKETQYF,TGTGCCAGCAGCCAAGCAGGAAGCAAAGAGACCCAGTACTTC
.,.,TRBV3-1/TRBV3-2,TRBJ2-7,CASSQGGTGPYEQYF,TGTGCCAGCAGCCAAGGCGGTACAGGGCCCTACGAGCAGTACTTC
.,.,TRBV5-1,TRBJ2-3,CASSVAGAVDTQYF,TGCGCCAGCAGCGTCGCAGGGGCAGTAGATACGCAGTATTTT
TRBD1,.,TRBV6-2/TRBV6-3,TRBJ1-2,CASSYVWTGRNYGYTF,TGTGCCAGCAGTTACGTGTGGACAGGGAGAAACTATGGCTACACCTTC
.,.,TRBV5-4,TRBJ2-7,CASSFRDTAYEQYF,TGTGCCAGCAGCTTCCGGGACACCGCCTACGAGCAGTACTTC
.,.,TRBV21-1,TRBJ2-1,CASNPDRPTYNEQFF,TGTGCCAGCAATCCGGACAGGCCGACCTACAATGAGCAGTTCTTC
TRBD1,.,TRBV6-2/TRBV6-3,TRBJ2-5,CASSDFTGEQTQYF,TGTGCCAGCAGTGACTTTACAGGGGAACAGACCCAGTACTTC
.,.,TRBV6-2/TRBV6-3,TRBJ2-1,CASSYSVRTEYNEQFF,TGTGCCAGCAGTTACAGCGTAAGGACAGAATACAATGAGCAGTTCTTC
TRBD2,.,TRBV3-1/TRBV3-2,TRBJ2-2,CASSRTSGGDTGELFF,TGTGCCAGCAGCCGAACTAGCGGGGGGGACACCGGGGAGCTGTTTTTT
.,.,TRBV4-1,TRBJ1-4,CASSQVGQTTNEKLFF,TGCGCCAGCAGCCAAGTCGGACAGACAACTAATGAAAAACTGTTTTTT
TRBD1,.,TRBV4-3,TRBJ2-3,CASSQDPGQGWPDTQYF,TGCGCCAGCAGCCAAGACCCCGGACAGGGGTGGCCAGATACGCAGTATTTT
.,.,TRBV6-5,TRBJ2-7,CASSPIQGRGNEQYF,TGTGCCAGCAGCCCAATACAGGGTCGGGGAAACGAGCAGTACTTC
.,.,TRBV5-4,TRBJ2-1,CASSLSDTNEQFF,TGTGCCAGCAGCTTGTCGGACACCAATGAGCAGTTCTTC
TRBD1,.,TRBV9,TRBJ1-6,CASSGGQGRNSPLHF,TGTGCCAGCAGCGGGGGACAGGGGCGGAATTCACCCCTCCACTTT
.,once,TRBV7-3,TRBJ2-5,CASSLGQRETQYF,TGTGCCAGCAGCTTAGGACAGAGGGAGACCCAGTACTTC
.,.,TRBV29-1,TRBJ2-7,CSVLRQDSYEQYF,TGCAGCGTGCTGAGACAGGACTCCTACGAGCAGTACTTC
TRBD1,.,TRBV4-3,TRBJ1-2,CASSQLQGKGYGYTF,TGCGCCAGCAGCCAATTACAGGGGAAGGGCTATGGCTACACCTTC
.,.,TRBV19,TRBJ1-3,CASRRTGPGNTIYF,TGTGCCAGTAGGAGAACAGGGCCTGGAAACACCATATATTTT
TRBD1,.,TRBV7-9,TRBJ2-5,CASSLILQGEQTQYF,TGTGCCAGCAGCTTAATTTTACAGGGGGAGCAGACCCAGTACTTC
TRBD1,few,TRBV20-1,TRBJ2-7,CSAQQGNEQYF,TGCAGTGCTCAACAGGGGAACGAGCAGTACTTC
TRBD2,.,TRBV7-7,TRBJ2-1,CASSLDSGGALSNEQFF,TGTGCCAGCAGCTTAGATAGCGGGGGGGCTTTATCGAATGAGCAGTTCTTC
.,.,TRBV30,TRBJ1-5,CAWSVSGGNQPQHF,TGTGCCTGGAGTGTTTCAGGGGGCAATCAGCCCCAGCATTTT
.,.,TRBV5-1,TRBJ1-1,CASSFEIAAGNTEAFF,TGCGCCAGCAGCTTCGAGATCGCCGCCGGTAACACTGAAGCTTTCTTT
TRBD2,.,TRBV7-3,TRBJ2-1,CASSLWVTSGTNYNEQFF,TGTGCCAGCAGCTTATGGGTCACTAGCGGGACCAACTACAATGAGCAGTTCTTC
.,.,TRBV11-2,TRBJ1-3,CASSLALSGNTIYF,TGTGCCAGCAGCTTAGCACTCTCTGGAAACACCATATATTTT
.,.,TRBV24-1,TRBJ2-3,CATSDSGLGKRTQYF,TGTGCCACCAGTGACTCGGGACTGGGAAAGAGAACGCAGTATTTT
.,.,TRBV6-5,TRBJ2-1,CASRQGHEQFF,TGTGCCAGCAGACAGGGTCATGAGCAGTTCTTC
TRBD1,.,TRBV7-8,TRBJ1-2,CASSPGTVFYGYTF,TGTGCCAGCAGCCCCGGGACAGTATTCTATGGCTACACCTTC
.,.,TRBV5-1,TRBJ2-5,CASSLAGNYQETQYF,TGCGCCAGCAGCTTGGCGGGGAATTACCAAGAGACCCAGTACTTC
TRBD2,.,TRBV9,TRBJ2-1,CASTPGTSGGNEQFF,TGTGCCAGCACCCCCGGGACTAGCGGAGGCAATGAGCAGTTCTTC
.,.,TRBV3-1/TRBV3-2,TRBJ1-4,CASSLRGSDEKLFF,TGTGCCAGCAGCCTCAGGGGTTCGGATGAAAAACTGTTTTTT
TRBD2,.,TRBV18,TRBJ2-4,CASSPPRSGGTKNIQYF,TGTGCCAGCTCACCACCGAGAAGCGGGGGAACCAAAAACATTCAGTACTTC
TRBD1,.,TRBV5-1,TRBJ1-2,CASSWGQGEAGGYTF,TGCGCCAGCAGCTGGGGACAGGGGGAAGCTGGTGGCTACACCTTC
TRBD2,.,TRBV6-1,TRBJ2-2,CASSELAGGPVGELFF,TGTGCCAGCAGTGAACTAGCGGGGGGGCCTGTCGGGGAGCTGTTTTTT
.,.,TRBV2,TRBJ2-7,CASSGAYEQYF,TGTGCCAGCAGCGGAGCCTACGAGCAGTACTTC